Presented here are 25 T cell receptor beta chains from one specimen sequenced in a study of OX40 agonist ivuxolimab in advanced cancers. Here immunoSEQ multiplex PCR was the method, and the copy in TCRdb shows in-frame clones only, minus some. The sample lists 70,000 to 95,000 clones, around 91% occurring once. Sequencing used CD4+ or CD8+ T cells sorted from blood, obtained in a trial of the OX40 agonist ivuxolimab. Receptors were obtained from an adult with an advanced solid tumor such as melanoma, head and neck, liver or kidney cancer.

The J gene is TRBJ1-6, the V gene TRBV19, with 7 bases that match TRBD1. CDR3 length: 15 residues. Germline CDR1 and CDR2: LNHDA and SQIVND (reference sequence). With V trimmed by 3 bases and J by 5 bases, 4 bases remained unmatched. The chain's CDR3 is CASSIATGHNSPLHF. The CDR3 DNA is TGTGCCAGTAGTATTGCGACAGGGCATAATTCACCCCTCCACTTT.

The chain joins TRBV7-2 to TRBJ1-4; the match to TRBD1 covers 7 bases. Trimming at V came to 3 bases and at J to 4 bases, leaving 8 bases not matched to a gene. The CDR3 contains 16 residues. CDR1 and CDR2 (germline): SGHTA, FQGNSA. The chain's CDR3 is CASSFSTGRRNEKLFF. The CDR3 DNA reads as TGTGCCAGCAGCTTTTCGACAGGGCGACGTAATGAAAAACTGTTTTTT.

The V and J genes are TRBV5-1 and TRBJ1-1; 8 bases agree with TRBD1. In germline, CDR1 is SGHRS, CDR2 YFSETQ. The CDR3 is made up of 14 amino acids. V dropped 3 bases and J dropped 1; count of bases not matched to a gene: 2. The chain's CDR3 is CASSWGQANTEAFF. CDR3 sequence (DNA): TGCGCCAGCAGCTGGGGACAGGCGAACACTGAAGCTTTCTTT.

V usage is TRBV4-1 and J usage is TRBJ1-3, with D uncertain. V lost 2 bases and J 2 bases, leaving 1 base between the germline ends. Germline CDR1 MGHRA, CDR2 YSYEKL. CDR3 length: 12 amino acids. The CDR3 is CASSQPGNTIYF. The CDR3 nucleotides read TGCGCCAGCAGCCAACCTGGAAACACCATATATTTT.

The chain employs TRBV5-1 and TRBJ1-4, with TRBD1 matching 7 bases. The CDR3 covers 14 residues. The ends lost 2 bases at V and 5 bases at J; junction bases unmatched: 3. CDR1 SGHRS and CDR2 YFSETQ come from the germline V gene. CDR3 protein: CASSFTGENEKLFF. CDR3 in DNA: TGCGCCAGCAGCTTTACAGGGGAGAATGAAAAACTGTTTTTT.

V usage is TRBV6-1 and J usage is TRBJ2-4; D unresolved. Germline V lookup: CDR1 MNHNS, CDR2 SASEGT. V lost 6 bases to trimming and J lost 12 bases, with 9 bases between them. This CDR3 has 10 residues. CDR3 coding DNA: TGTGCCAGCAGCTCCAACCCTCAGTACTTC. It encodes CASSSNPQYF.

The CDR3 DNA follows: TGTGCCAGTAGTCTGGACGGATTTCCTTACTCTGGAAACACCATATATTTT. Protein: CASSLDGFPYSGNTIYF. J is TRBJ1-3 and V is TRBV19; no firm D call. Germline V gene sequence: CDR1 LNHDA, CDR2 SQIVND (reference sequence). The CDR3 consists of 17 residues. Trimming removed 5 bases at V and 0 bases at J, with 17 bases between.

This chain uses TRBV6-1 with TRBJ1-1, with D maybe TRBD1 (6 bases). Germline V CDR1 and CDR2: MNHNS, SASEGT. The CDR3 contains 15 residues. Between the trimmed V and J ends, which lost 3 bases and 0 bases, there was a span of 11 bases. CDR3 in DNA: TGTGCCAGCAGTGATCGGACAGTCATGAACACTGAAGCTTTCTTT. This translates into CASSDRTVMNTEAFF.

V usage is TRBV5-1 and J usage is TRBJ2-2; the D gene could be TRBD1 or TRBD2 (5 bases each). The germline gives CDR1 SGHRS, CDR2 YFSETQ. CDR3 length: 16 residues. Trimming shortened V by 7 bases and J by 2 bases, and 18 bases separated the two germline ends. For the CDR3, the DNA is TGCGCCAGCTCCAACCGGGACCGCGGAAACACCGGGGAGCTGTTTTTT. Translated, it gives CASSNRDRGNTGELFF.

The rearrangement joins TRBV9 to TRBJ2-5; D gene ambiguous. The CDR3 is made up of 16 amino acids. Per germline, CDR1 SGDLS and CDR2 YYNGEE. Trimming removed 4 bases from V and 1 base from J, with 17 bases in between. The CDR3 DNA reads TGTGCCAGCAGCCCTCCGGGCAGCGTCGTCCAAGAGACCCAGTACTTC. Translation: CASSPPGSVVQETQYF.

The chain combines TRBV7-8 with TRBJ1-4; D perhaps matches TRBD1 (6 bases). Between the trimmed V and J ends, which lost 5 bases and 4 bases, there was a span of 17 bases. The CDR3 loop spans 16 amino acids. Germline lookup yields CDR1 SGHVS and CDR2 FQNEAQ. The CDR3 protein is CASSRRGAGNNEKLFF. The CDR3 nucleotides are TGTGCCAGCAGCCGTCGGGGGGCCGGGAATAATGAAAAACTGTTTTTT. Supplemented by reference TRBV7-8 and TRBJ1-4, the full variable domain reads GAGVSQSPRYKVAKRGQDVALRCDPISGHVSLFWYQQALGQGPEFLTYFQNEAQLDKSGLPSDRFFAERPEGSVSTLKIQRTQQEDSAVYLCASSRRGAGNNEKLFFGSGTQLSVL.

This clone was seen just once. V is TRBV28 and J is TRBJ2-3; D possibly corresponds to TRBD2 (5 bases). The CDR3 runs 16 residues. The V end was cut by 5 bases, the J end by 0 bases, with 15 bases between. Germline V lookup: CDR1 MDHEN, CDR2 SYDVKM. CDR3 in DNA: TGTGCCAGCAGTCCCACCGGAGGTCCTAGCACAGATACGCAGTATTTT. Encoded protein: CASSPTGGPSTDTQYF. Looking up the rest from reference TRBV28 and TRBJ2-3 gives the full variable domain: DVKVTQSSRYLVKRTGEKVFLECVQDMDHENMFWYRQDPGLGLRLIYFSYDVKMKEKGDIPEGYSVSREKKERFSLILESASTNQTSMYLCASSPTGGPSTDTQYFGPGTRLTVL.

The chain recombines TRBV6-1 with TRBJ1-4; TRBD1 aligns across 10 bases. Losses at the gene ends were 4 bases for V and 8 bases for J; bases not matched to a gene: 10. Germline lookup yields CDR1 MNHNS and CDR2 SASEGT. The CDR3 extends over 16 amino acids. CDR3 sequence: CASSGGSGTGEEKLFF. The CDR3 region has the DNA TGTGCCAGCAGTGGGGGATCCGGGACAGGGGAAGAAAAACTGTTTTTT.

The J gene is TRBJ2-2, the V gene TRBV5-4; 7 bases are shared with TRBD1. Germline CDR1 SGHNT, CDR2 YYREEE (reference sequence). J lost 2 bases, V lost 4 bases, and 8 bases had no gene match. This CDR3 region has 16 residues. This CDR3 reads CASSTDNRGNTGELFF. The CDR3 region has the DNA TGTGCCAGCAGCACCGACAACAGGGGAAACACCGGGGAGCTGTTTTTT.

V usage is TRBV11-2 and J usage is TRBJ2-3, with no clear D. Germline loops: CDR1 SGHAT, CDR2 FQNNGV. V shed 2 bases and J shed 5 bases, with 5 bases lying between them. The CDR3 runs 12 residues. The CDR3 DNA reads as TGTGCCAGCAGCTTAAGCGAAGATACGCAGTATTTT. It yields the protein CASSLSEDTQYF. Full variable domain (outside the CDR3, taken from reference TRBV11-2 and TRBJ2-3): EAGVAQSPRYKIIEKRQSVAFWCNPISGHATLYWYQQILGQGPKLLIQFQNNGVVDDSQLPKDRFSAERLKGVDSTLKIQPAKLEDSAVYLCASSLSEDTQYFGPGTRLTVL.

The chain has TRBV30 and TRBJ2-3; possible D gene TRBD2, 7 bases. V gave up 3 bases and J gave up 2 bases, with 12 bases separating them. CDR1 GTSNPN and CDR2 SVGIG come from the germline V gene (reference sequence). This CDR3 contains 14 residues. As DNA, the CDR3 is TGTGCCTGGAGCCGGGGGGCATCCACAGATACGCAGTATTTT. Its translation is CAWSRGASTDTQYF.

The chain employs TRBV20-1 and TRBJ1-2; tentative D call: TRBD1 (6 bases). Per the germline V gene, CDR1 is DFQATT and CDR2 is SNEGSKA (reference sequence). This CDR3 contains 11 residues. Deletions cut 5 bases from V and 8 bases from J, with 12 bases between. The CDR3 bases are TGCAGTGCTGGGATCAGGGGAGGCTACACCTTC. Protein product: CSAGIRGGYTF.

The chain employs TRBV5-1 and TRBJ2-3; tentatively, D is TRBD1 or TRBD2 (5 bases each). The CDR3 length is 15 residues. The V end lost 9 bases, the J end lost 0 bases, and 17 bases lay between the germline ends. Germline CDR1 is SGHRS and CDR2 is YFSETQ. CDR3: CATQRMGESTDTQYF. The CDR3 DNA reads as TGCGCCACCCAACGGATGGGGGAAAGCACAGATACGCAGTATTTT.

The rearrangement joins TRBV4-1 to TRBJ2-2; D gene uncertain. Germline V CDR1 and CDR2: MGHRA, YSYEKL. The CDR3 has 13 residues. V was cut by 4 bases and J by 5 bases, with 8 bases left in between. CDR3 DNA sequence: TGCGCCAGCAGCCGTGAGGAAACCGGGGAGCTGTTTTTT. It translates to CASSREETGELFF.

The chain carries TRBV4-2 and TRBJ2-2; TRBD2 might be the D (5 bases). CDR1 is LGHNA, CDR2 YNFKEQ, per germline. With 0 bases removed from V and 3 bases from J, the gap between germline ends came to 8 bases. The CDR3 length is 15 residues. The CDR3 sequence is CASSQESGYTGELFF. The CDR3, as DNA: TGTGCCAGCAGCCAAGAAAGCGGATACACCGGGGAGCTGTTTTTT.

The chain has TRBV6-4 and TRBJ1-2; no clear D. V was cut by 4 bases and J by 8 bases, with 11 bases left in between. Germline V gene sequence: CDR1 MRHNA, CDR2 SNTAGT. The CDR3 has 12 amino acids. The CDR3 protein is CASSGISGGYTF. The DNA of the CDR3 is TGTGCCAGCAGTGGAATCTCGGGGGGCTACACCTTC.

The chain joins TRBV28 to TRBJ1-6; D ambiguous. The CDR3 is made up of 11 amino acids. V lost 6 bases and J lost 7, with 4 bases in between. CDR1 MDHEN and CDR2 SYDVKM come from the germline V gene. The chain's CDR3 is CASSLNSPLHF. CDR3 in DNA: TGTGCCAGCAGCCTAAATTCACCCCTCCACTTT.

The genes are TRBV6-1 and TRBJ1-6; the D is unclear. The CDR3 is 16 residues long. The V and J ends lost 0 bases and 7 bases respectively, with 13 bases between them. Germline V gene data show CDR1 as MNHNS and CDR2 as SASEGT. CDR3 protein: CASSEAWRGRNSPLHF. CDR3 DNA sequence: TGTGCCAGCAGTGAAGCGTGGCGCGGGAGGAATTCACCCCTCCACTTT.

The chain combines TRBV5-8 with TRBJ2-1; TRBD1 matches 9 bases. Germline CDR1 reads SGHTS; CDR2 reads YDEGEE. The CDR3 totals 17 residues. The ends lost 0 bases at V and 5 bases at J; junction bases unmatched: 9. CDR3 DNA: TGTGCCAGCAGCTTGGGGACGGGACAGGGTGTCGACAATGAGCAGTTCTTC. It encodes CASSLGTGQGVDNEQFF.

The chain joins TRBV2 to TRBJ1-2; TRBD1 agrees at 7 bases. This CDR3 has 14 residues. In germline, CDR1 is SNHLY, CDR2 FYNNEI. V lost 4 bases, J lost 2 bases, and 4 bases stayed unmatched. As DNA, the CDR3 is TGTGCCAGCAGTGGGGACAGTAAAAACTATGGCTACACCTTC. Translation gives CASSGDSKNYGYTF.